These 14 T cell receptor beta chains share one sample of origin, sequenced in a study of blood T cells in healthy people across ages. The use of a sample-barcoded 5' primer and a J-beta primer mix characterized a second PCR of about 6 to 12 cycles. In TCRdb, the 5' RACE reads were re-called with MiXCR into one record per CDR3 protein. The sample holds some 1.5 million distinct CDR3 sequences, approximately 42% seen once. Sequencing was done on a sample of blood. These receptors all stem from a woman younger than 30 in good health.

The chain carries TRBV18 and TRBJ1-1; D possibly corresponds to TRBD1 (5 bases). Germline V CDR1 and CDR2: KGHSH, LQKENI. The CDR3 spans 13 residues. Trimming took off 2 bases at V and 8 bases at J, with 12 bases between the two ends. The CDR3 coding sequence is TGTGCCAGCTCACCAACCCGGAGGACAGAAGCTTTCTTT. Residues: CASSPTRRTEAFF.

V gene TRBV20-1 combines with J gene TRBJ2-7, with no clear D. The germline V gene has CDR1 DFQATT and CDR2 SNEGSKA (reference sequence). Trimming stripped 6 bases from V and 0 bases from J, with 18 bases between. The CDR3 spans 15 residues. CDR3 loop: CSAPTRDLFSYEQYF. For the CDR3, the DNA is TGCAGTGCCCCCACGAGAGACCTTTTCTCCTACGAGCAGTACTTC.

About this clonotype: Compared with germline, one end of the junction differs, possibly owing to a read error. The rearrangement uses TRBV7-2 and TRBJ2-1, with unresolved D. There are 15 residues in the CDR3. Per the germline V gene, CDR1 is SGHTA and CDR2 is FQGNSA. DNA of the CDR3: TGTGCCTGCAGCTTATTGTCCTCGACCTACAATGAGCAGTTCTTC. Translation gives CACSLLSSTYNEQFF.

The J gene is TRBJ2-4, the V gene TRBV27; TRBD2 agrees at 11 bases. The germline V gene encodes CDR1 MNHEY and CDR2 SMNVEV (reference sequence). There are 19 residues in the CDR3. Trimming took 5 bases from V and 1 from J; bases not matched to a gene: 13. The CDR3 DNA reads TGTGCCAGCAGTCCCCGGATCTTTCGGACTAGCGGGGCCAAAAACATTCAGTACTTC. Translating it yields CASSPRIFRTSGAKNIQYF.

The CDR3 sequence is CASSSGRQGHEQYF. The CDR3 DNA is TGTGCCAGCAGTTCAGGGCGACAGGGACACGAGCAGTACTTC. The chain links TRBV27 to TRBJ2-5, with 7 positions matching TRBD1. The DNA end lines up better with TRBJ2-7; the J call may be wrong. In germline, CDR1 is MNHEY, CDR2 SMNVEV (reference sequence). This CDR3 spans 14 amino acids.

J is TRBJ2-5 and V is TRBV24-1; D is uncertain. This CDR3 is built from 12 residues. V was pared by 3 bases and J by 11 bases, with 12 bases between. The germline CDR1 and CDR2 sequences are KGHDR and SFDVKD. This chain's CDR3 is CATSDDRLEQYF. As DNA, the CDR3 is TGTGCCACCAGTGATGACCGGCTTGAGCAGTACTTC.

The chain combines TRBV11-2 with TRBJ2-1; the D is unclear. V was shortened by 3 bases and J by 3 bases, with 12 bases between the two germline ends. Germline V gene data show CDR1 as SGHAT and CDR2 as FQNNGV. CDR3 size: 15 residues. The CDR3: CASSFPTGFYNEQFF. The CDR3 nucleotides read TGTGCCAGCAGCTTCCCGACTGGATTCTACAATGAGCAGTTCTTC.

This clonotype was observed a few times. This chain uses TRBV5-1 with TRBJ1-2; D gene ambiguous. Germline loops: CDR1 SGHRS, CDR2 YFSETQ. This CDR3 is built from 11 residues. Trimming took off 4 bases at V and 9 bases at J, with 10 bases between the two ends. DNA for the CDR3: TGCGCCAGCAGCACCCATGATCGCTACACCTTC. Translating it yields CASSTHDRYTF.

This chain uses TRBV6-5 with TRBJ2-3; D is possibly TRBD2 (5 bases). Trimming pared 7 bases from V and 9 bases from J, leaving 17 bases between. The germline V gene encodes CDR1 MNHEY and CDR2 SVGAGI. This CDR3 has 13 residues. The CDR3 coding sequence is TGTGCCAGCACCACGGAGGCCTTTCAAACGCAGTATTTT. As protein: CASTTEAFQTQYF.

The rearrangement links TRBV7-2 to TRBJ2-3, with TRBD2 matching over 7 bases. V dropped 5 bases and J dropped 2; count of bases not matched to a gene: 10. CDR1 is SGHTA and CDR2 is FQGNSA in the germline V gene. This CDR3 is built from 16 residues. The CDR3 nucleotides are TGTGCCAGCAGCCCATACAGCGGGACTTACACAGATACGCAGTATTTT. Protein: CASSPYSGTYTDTQYF.

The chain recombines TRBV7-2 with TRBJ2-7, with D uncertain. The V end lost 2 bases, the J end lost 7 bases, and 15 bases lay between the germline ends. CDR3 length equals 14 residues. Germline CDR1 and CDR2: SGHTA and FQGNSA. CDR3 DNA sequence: TGTGCCAGCAGCTTAAGAACCATAACACATGAGCAGTACTTC. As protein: CASSLRTITHEQYF. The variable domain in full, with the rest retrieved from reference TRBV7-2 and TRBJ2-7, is GAGVSQSPSNKVTEKGKDVELRCDPISGHTALYWYRQSLGQGLEFLIYFQGNSAPDKSGLPSDRFSAERTGGSVSTLTIQRTQQEDSAVYLCASSLRTITHEQYFGPGTRLTVT.

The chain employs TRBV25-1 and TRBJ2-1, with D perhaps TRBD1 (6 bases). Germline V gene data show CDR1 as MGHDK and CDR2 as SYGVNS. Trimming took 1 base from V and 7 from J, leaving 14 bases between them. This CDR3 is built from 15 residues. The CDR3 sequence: CASSELGAGVNEQFF. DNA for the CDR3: TGTGCCAGCAGTGAATTGGGGGCAGGGGTGAATGAGCAGTTCTTC.

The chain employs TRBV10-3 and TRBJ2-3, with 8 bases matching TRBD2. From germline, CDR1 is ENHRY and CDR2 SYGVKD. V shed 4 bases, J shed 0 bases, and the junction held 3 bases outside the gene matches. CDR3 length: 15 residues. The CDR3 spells CAISATSGSTDTQYF. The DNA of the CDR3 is TGTGCCATCAGTGCTACTAGCGGAAGCACAGATACGCAGTATTTT.

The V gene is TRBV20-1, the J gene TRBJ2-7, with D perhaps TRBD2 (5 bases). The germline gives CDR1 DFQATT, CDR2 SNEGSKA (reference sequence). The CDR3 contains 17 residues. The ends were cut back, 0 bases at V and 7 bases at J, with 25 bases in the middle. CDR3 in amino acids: CSARDSEAPGVEFEQYF. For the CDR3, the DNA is TGCAGTGCTAGAGATTCCGAGGCCCCCGGGGTTGAATTTGAGCAGTACTTC.